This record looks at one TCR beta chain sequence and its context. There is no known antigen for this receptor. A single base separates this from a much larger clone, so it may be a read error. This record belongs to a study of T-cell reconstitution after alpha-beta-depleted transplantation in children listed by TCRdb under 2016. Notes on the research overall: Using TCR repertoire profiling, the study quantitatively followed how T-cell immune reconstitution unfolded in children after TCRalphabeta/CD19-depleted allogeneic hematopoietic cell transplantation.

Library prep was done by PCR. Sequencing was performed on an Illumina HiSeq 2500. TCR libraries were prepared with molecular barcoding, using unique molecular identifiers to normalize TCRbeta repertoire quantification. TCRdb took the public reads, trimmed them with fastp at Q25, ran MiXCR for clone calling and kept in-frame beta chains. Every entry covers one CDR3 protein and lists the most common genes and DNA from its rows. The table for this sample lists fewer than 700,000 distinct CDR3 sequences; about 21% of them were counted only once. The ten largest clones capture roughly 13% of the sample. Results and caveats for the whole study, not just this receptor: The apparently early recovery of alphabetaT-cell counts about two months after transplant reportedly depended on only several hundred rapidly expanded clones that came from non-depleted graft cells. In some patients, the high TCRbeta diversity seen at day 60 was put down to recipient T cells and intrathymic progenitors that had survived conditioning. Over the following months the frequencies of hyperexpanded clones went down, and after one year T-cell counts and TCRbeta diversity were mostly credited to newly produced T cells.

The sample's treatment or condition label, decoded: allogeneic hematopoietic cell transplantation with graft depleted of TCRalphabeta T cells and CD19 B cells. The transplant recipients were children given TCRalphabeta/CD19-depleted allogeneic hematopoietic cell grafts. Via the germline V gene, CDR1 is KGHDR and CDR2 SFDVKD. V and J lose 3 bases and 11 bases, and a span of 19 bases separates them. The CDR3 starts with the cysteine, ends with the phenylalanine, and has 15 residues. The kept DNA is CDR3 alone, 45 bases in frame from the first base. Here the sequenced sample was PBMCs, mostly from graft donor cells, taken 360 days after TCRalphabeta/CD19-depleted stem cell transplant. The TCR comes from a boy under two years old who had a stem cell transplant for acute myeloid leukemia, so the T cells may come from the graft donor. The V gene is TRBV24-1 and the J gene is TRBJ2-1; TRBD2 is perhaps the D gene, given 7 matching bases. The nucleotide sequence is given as TGTGCCACCAGTGATCGGGGGGCCAGGGTAGATCAGCAGTTCTTC. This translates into CATSDRGARVDQQFF.